This TCR beta chain was profiled in a study of T cell responses to AZD1222 COVID-19 vaccine. About the research overall: Researchers grouped second doses given at about 4 or about 12 weeks into one pool.

The CDR3 has 17 amino acids. The ends lost 1 base at V and 5 bases at J; junction bases unmatched: 11. Germline V CDR1 and CDR2: SGHVS, FQNEAQ. Only in-frame clones appear in the TCRdb table, and some are missing; sequencing was by immunoSEQ multiplex PCR. The profile shows approximately 100,000 clones, roughly 84% of them singletons. This sequence originates from an adult in good health. Sequences were derived from peripheral blood, sampled on day 0 of AZD1222 vaccination. The chain combines TRBV7-8 with TRBJ2-1; 7 bases fit TRBD2. CDR3 DNA: TGTGCCAGCAGCTTAGTTCTGAGCGGACTAGGGGACAATGAGCAGTTCTTC. It is translated as CASSLVLSGLGDNEQFF.